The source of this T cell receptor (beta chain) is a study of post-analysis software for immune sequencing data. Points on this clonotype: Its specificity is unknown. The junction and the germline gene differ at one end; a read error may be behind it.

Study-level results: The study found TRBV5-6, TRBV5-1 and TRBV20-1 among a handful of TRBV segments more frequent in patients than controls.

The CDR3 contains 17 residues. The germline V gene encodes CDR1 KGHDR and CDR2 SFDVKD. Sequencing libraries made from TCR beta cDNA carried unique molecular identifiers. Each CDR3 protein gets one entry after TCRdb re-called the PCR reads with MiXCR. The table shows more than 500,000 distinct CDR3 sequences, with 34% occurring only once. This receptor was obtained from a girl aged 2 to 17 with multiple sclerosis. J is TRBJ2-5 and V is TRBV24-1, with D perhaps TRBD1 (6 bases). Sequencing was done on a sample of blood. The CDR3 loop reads CDTSDPTGSVHRETQYF. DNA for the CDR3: TGTGACACCAGTGATCCCACAGGGTCGGTTCATCGGGAGACCCAGTACTTC.